This record covers a single TCR beta chain. Two consecutive negative NP/OP PCR tests, clearance, or resolved symptoms defined Cohort 3 recovery. The data were obtained in a study of blood T cell repertoires in COVID-19. TCRdb's copy holds only in-frame clones and misses some; the assay was immunoSEQ multiplex PCR. Among around 200,000 clones listed, 65% to 85% were seen once. The germline V gene encodes CDR1 SGHDT and CDR2 YYEEEE. Trimming stripped 0 bases from V and 5 bases from J, with 6 bases between. The CDR3 contains 13 residues. This receptor was identified in a young woman who had recovered from COVID-19. J is TRBJ1-5 and V is TRBV5-6; possible D gene TRBD1, 5 bases. The sequencing input was PBMCs or T cells enriched from blood (not recorded which). The CDR3 reads CASSLARDQPQHF. In DNA form, the CDR3 reads TGTGCCAGCAGCTTGGCCAGGGATCAGCCCCAGCATTTT.